This T cell receptor beta chain is from a study of blood T cells in healthy people across ages. This CDR3 comprises 13 residues. Germline CDR1 and CDR2: MNHNS and SASEGT. Of note for this clonotype: A read error may produce the germline difference seen at one junction end.

A second about 7 to 12 cycle PCR used barcoded and J-beta primers. TCRdb reprocessed the 5' RACE reads via MiXCR and lists one record per CDR3 protein. The data show some 1.5 million distinct CDR3 sequences, about 30% seen once. The TCR was taken from a woman aged 25 to 39 in good health. Sequencing used blood. The J gene is TRBJ1-2, the V gene TRBV6-1; D not certain. CDR3 region: CVSSSTNRYGYTF. CDR3 coding DNA: TGTGTCAGCAGTTCGACAAACCGCTATGGCTACACCTTC.